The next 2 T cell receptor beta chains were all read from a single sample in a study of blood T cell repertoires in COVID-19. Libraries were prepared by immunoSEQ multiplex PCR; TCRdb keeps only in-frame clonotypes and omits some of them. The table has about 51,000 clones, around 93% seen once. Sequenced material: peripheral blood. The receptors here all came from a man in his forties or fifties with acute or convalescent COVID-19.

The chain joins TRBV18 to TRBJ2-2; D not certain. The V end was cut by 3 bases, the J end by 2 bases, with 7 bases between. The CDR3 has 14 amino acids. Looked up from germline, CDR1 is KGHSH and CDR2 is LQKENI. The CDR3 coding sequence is TGTGCCAGCTCACCTTCTCTCAACACCGGGGAGCTGTTTTTT. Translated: CASSPSLNTGELFF.

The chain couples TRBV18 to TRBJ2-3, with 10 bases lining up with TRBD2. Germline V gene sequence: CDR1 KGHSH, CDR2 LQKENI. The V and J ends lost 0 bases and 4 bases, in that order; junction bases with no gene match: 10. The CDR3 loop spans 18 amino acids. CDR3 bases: TGTGCCAGCTCACCACCGTTCAGCGGGGGGGCCGGTGCAGATACGCAGTATTTT. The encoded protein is CASSPPFSGGAGADTQYF. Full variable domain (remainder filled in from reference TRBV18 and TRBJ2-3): NAGVMQNPRHLVRRRGQEARLRCSPMKGHSHVYWYRQLPEEGLKFMVYLQKENIIDESGMPKERFSAEFPKEGPSILRIQQVVRGDSAAYFCASSPPFSGGAGADTQYFGPGTRLTVL.